This paragraph covers one T cell receptor beta chain sequence. The antigen is unknown. With a much larger clone just one base away, this may be a read error. The study's findings and limits: Larger-cohort validation covered only one TCR beta V-J rearrangement.

This CDR3 has 17 residues. The germline V gene encodes CDR1 MNHNY and CDR2 SVGAGI (reference sequence). Treg sorting used a CD4+CD25+CD127-/low gate. Semi-nested PCR with Nested Universal Primer A followed constant-region reverse priming of full-length variable regions. TCRdb itself ran the 5' RACE reads through MiXCR, one entry per CDR3 protein. The data contain around 34,000 distinct CDR3 sequences, 20% to 30% of them singletons. The sequenced sample was tumor-infiltrating Tregs sorted from the breast tumor. The gene calls are TRBV6-6 and TRBJ1-1; D might be TRBD1 (6 bases). The origin of this receptor is a female donor with breast cancer. CDR3 in amino acids: CASSYGSTGRRNAEAFF. In nucleotides, the CDR3 is TGTGCCAGCAGTTACGGATCCACAGGGAGGCGGAACGCTGAAGCTTTCTTT.